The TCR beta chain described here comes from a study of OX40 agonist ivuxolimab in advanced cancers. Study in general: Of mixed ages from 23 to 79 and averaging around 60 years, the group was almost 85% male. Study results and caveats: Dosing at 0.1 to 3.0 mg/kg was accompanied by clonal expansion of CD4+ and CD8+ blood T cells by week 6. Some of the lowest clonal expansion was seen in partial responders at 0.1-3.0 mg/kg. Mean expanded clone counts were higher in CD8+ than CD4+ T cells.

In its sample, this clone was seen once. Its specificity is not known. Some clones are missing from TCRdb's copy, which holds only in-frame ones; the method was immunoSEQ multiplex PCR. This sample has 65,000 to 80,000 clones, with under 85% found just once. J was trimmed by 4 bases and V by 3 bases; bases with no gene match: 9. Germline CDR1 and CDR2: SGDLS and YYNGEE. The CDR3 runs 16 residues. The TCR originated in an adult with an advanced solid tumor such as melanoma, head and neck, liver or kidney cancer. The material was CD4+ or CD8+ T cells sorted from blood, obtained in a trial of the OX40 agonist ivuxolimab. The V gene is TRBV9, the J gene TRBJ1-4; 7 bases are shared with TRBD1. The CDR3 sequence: CASSARQGGFNEKLFF. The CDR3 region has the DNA TGTGCCAGCAGCGCCCGCCAGGGGGGGTTTAATGAAAAACTGTTTTTT.